This T cell receptor beta chain comes out of a study of Ad26.COV2.S vaccination and SARS-CoV-2 variants. Study information: Ad26.COV2.S was injected intramuscularly once or twice, 56 days apart.

As to this clone: Its target is not known.

Treatment described: roughly 18 received Ad26.COV2.S at low or high dose, single or two shots; roughly five received placebo; per-sample allocation not given. The investigators took samples on day 63 after the first vaccine or placebo injection. Participants' vaccine, an Ad26 vector, delivered Wuhan-strain SARS-CoV-2 spike. Study results and caveats: It was found that vaccine and placebo recipients had similar non-spike TCR breadth. It was vaccine recipients, not placebo recipients, who had the higher spike-specific TCR breadth.

CDR1 LGHDT and CDR2 YNNKEL come from the germline V gene (reference sequence). V lost 8 bases to trimming and J lost 6 bases; unmatched junction nucleotides: 10. The CDR3 contains 13 residues. Sequencing was performed with immunoSEQ multiplex PCR; in TCRdb, only in-frame clones are kept and a portion is missing. The table records 300,000 to 500,000 clones, roughly nine tenths of them present only once. This receptor was identified in a person aged 18 to 65 who received the Ad26.COV2.S COVID-19 vaccine or a placebo. The chain couples TRBV3-1 (or the pseudogene TRBV3-2) to TRBJ2-7, with 7 bases that match TRBD1. Material: peripheral blood, obtained in a trial of Ad26.COV2.S vaccine versus placebo. DNA of the CDR3: TGTGCCAGCGGAGTACAGGGGCGGCGCGAGCAGTACTTC. Protein product: CASGVQGRREQYF.